Listed below are T cell receptor beta chains from one sample, sequenced in a study of T cell responses to AZD1222 COVID-19 vaccine. This table comes from immunoSEQ multiplex PCR, and its TCRdb copy is limited to in-frame clones, with some not included. Of around 150,000 clones listed, 94% are singletons. The input for sequencing was peripheral blood, taken on day 0 of AZD1222 vaccination. The receptor set was obtained from an adult in good health. Both conserved end residues are part of each CDR3. D genes are given only for firm matches. Rows may omit the clone size; those that give it use once, few, many or a size class.

v_call	clone_size	j_call	d_call	cdr3_aa	cdr3_nt
TRBV3-1/TRBV3-2	few	TRBJ1-3	NA	CASSQRDRNTIYF	TGTGCCAGCAGCCAACGGGATCGAAACACCATATATTTT
TRBV27	NA	TRBJ1-2	NA	CASSSSTRNYGYTF	TGTGCCAGCAGTTCCTCGACACGGAACTATGGCTACACCTTC
TRBV11-2	NA	TRBJ1-4	NA	CASSLDINEKLFF	TGTGCCAGCAGCTTAGATATAAATGAAAAACTGTTTTTT
TRBV4-1	once	TRBJ2-7	NA	CASSQVSSGYEQYF	TGCGCCAGCAGCCAAGTTTCCAGCGGCTACGAGCAGTACTTC
TRBV11-1	once	TRBJ2-7	TRBD2	CASSSSQLAGVHEQYF	TGTGCCAGCAGCTCCTCCCAACTAGCGGGAGTTCACGAGCAGTACTTC
TRBV14	once	TRBJ1-2	NA	CASSQVERGYGYTF	TGTGCCAGCAGCCAAGTGGAAAGAGGCTATGGCTACACCTTC
TRBV29-1	once	TRBJ1-3	NA	CSAPDGNTIYF	TGCAGCGCCCCCGATGGAAACACCATATATTTT
TRBV6-5	NA	TRBJ1-6	NA	CASSYLEREEFHF	TGTGCCAGCAGTTACCTCGAGAGGGAGGAATTCCACTTT
TRBV28	NA	TRBJ1-5	TRBD1	CASSSPTGVNQPQHF	TGTGCCAGCAGTTCCCCGACAGGGGTCAATCAGCCCCAGCATTTT
TRBV28	NA	TRBJ1-1	NA	CASRPRQVNTEAFF	TGTGCCAGCAGACCCAGACAGGTGAACACTGAAGCTTTCTTT
TRBV2	once	TRBJ1-4	NA	CASSGQTNEKLFF	TGTGCCAGCAGTGGTCAGACTAATGAAAAACTGTTTTTT
TRBV6-2/TRBV6-3	NA	TRBJ2-3	NA	CASSYGSGTVTDTQYF	TGTGCCAGCAGTTACGGTTCCGGGACGGTCACAGATACGCAGTATTTT
TRBV19	NA	TRBJ1-1	NA	CASSIGGFAGLTEAFF	TGTGCCAGTAGTATAGGGGGGTTCGCAGGTCTTACTGAAGCTTTCTTT
TRBV30	NA	TRBJ1-5	NA	CAWSVRYSNQPQHF	TGTGCCTGGAGTGTCCGATATAGCAATCAGCCCCAGCATTTT
TRBV5-1	NA	TRBJ1-1	NA	CASSLGTNTEAFF	TGCGCCAGCAGCTTGGGTACCAACACTGAAGCTTTCTTT
TRBV29-1	NA	TRBJ1-2	NA	CSVDTGTPTYGYTF	TGCAGCGTTGATACAGGGACACCTACCTATGGCTACACCTTC
TRBV6-5	NA	TRBJ1-5	NA	CASREGRANQPQHF	TGTGCCAGCAGAGAGGGCAGGGCCAATCAGCCCCAGCATTTT
TRBV28	NA	TRBJ1-5	NA	CASSLNGRPQHF	TGTGCCAGCAGTTTAAATGGACGGCCCCAGCATTTT
TRBV2	NA	TRBJ1-2	TRBD1	CASSWEGRGHGYTF	TGTGCCAGCAGTTGGGAAGGCAGGGGGCACGGCTACACCTTC
TRBV10-3	NA	TRBJ2-1	TRBD2	CAISYGTSGNNEQFF	TGTGCCATCAGTTACGGGACTAGCGGAAACAATGAGCAGTTCTTC
TRBV15	NA	TRBJ1-3	TRBD1	CATSRGTGREGNTIYF	TGTGCCACCAGCAGAGGGACAGGGCGTGAAGGAAACACCATATATTTT
TRBV5-1	NA	TRBJ2-5	TRBD2	CASSHDAGLAGDGPQYF	TGCGCCAGCAGTCATGACGCCGGACTAGCGGGAGATGGGCCCCAGTACTTC
TRBV6-1	NA	TRBJ2-1	NA	CASSDGVEYNEQFF	TGTGCCAGCAGTGACGGAGTGGAATACAATGAGCAGTTCTTC
TRBV28	NA	TRBJ2-7	NA	CASSLNSEQYF	TGTGCCAGCAGTTTGAATTCCGAGCAGTACTTC
TRBV2	NA	TRBJ1-2	NA	CASRWTDYGYTF	TGTGCCAGCAGATGGACCGACTATGGCTACACCTTC
TRBV4-2	NA	TRBJ1-2	TRBD1	CASSRGSGQGNPNYGYTF	TGTGCCAGCAGCCGGGGATCGGGACAGGGTAACCCTAACTATGGCTACACCTTC
TRBV7-6	NA	TRBJ2-2	TRBD2	CASSQLIAGPSTGELFF	TGTGCCAGCAGCCAACTGATAGCGGGACCCTCCACCGGGGAGCTGTTTTTT
TRBV11-3	NA	TRBJ1-3	TRBD1	CASSLSGGENTIYF	TGTGCCAGCAGCTTATCAGGGGGTGAAAACACCATATATTTT
TRBV27	NA	TRBJ1-6	NA	CASSLQGGEPPLHF	TGTGCCAGCAGTTTACAGGGAGGGGAACCACCCCTCCACTTT
TRBV5-1	NA	TRBJ1-5	NA	CASSLSLNQPQHF	TGCGCCAGCAGCTTGTCCCTAAATCAGCCCCAGCATTTT
TRBV5-1	NA	TRBJ2-2	NA	CASSRVGTGELFF	TGCGCCAGCAGCCGGGTTGGCACCGGGGAGCTGTTTTTT
TRBV5-1	NA	TRBJ2-3	NA	CASSRISGVTSTDTQYF	TGCGCCAGCAGCCGGATCTCGGGGGTAACGAGCACAGATACGCAGTATTTT
TRBV28	NA	TRBJ1-3	NA	CASSSGTVNRASGNTIYF	TGTGCCAGCAGCTCAGGGACGGTCAACCGAGCCTCTGGAAACACCATATATTTT
TRBV28	NA	TRBJ2-1	NA	CALGGAPYNEQFF	TGTGCCCTGGGCGGGGCCCCCTACAATGAGCAGTTCTTC
TRBV3-1/TRBV3-2	NA	TRBJ1-1	NA	CASRQGDNTEAFF	TGTGCCAGCCGCCAGGGAGATAACACTGAAGCTTTCTTT
TRBV24-1	NA	TRBJ1-2	NA	CALGYRGYTF	TGTGCCTTAGGATACCGTGGCTACACCTTC
TRBV24-1	NA	TRBJ1-2	NA	CATSEPSGGYTF	TGTGCCACCAGTGAACCCTCGGGGGGCTACACCTTC
TRBV19	NA	TRBJ2-3	TRBD1	CASTGGNTDTQYF	TGTGCCAGTACAGGGGGAAACACAGATACGCAGTATTTT
TRBV10-2	NA	TRBJ1-2	NA	CASSPGKPYGYTF	TGCGCCAGCAGTCCCGGGAAACCCTATGGCTACACCTTC
TRBV2	NA	TRBJ2-1	NA	CADDRDSPSWGQFF	TGTGCCGACGACCGGGACTCCCCTTCTTGGGGGCAGTTCTTC
TRBV5-4	NA	TRBJ2-3	NA	CASSLVETGVDTQYF	TGTGCCAGCAGCTTGGTGGAGACGGGTGTGGATACGCAGTATTTT
TRBV10-3	NA	TRBJ1-3	NA	CATSPSGNTIYF	TGTGCCACCTCACCCTCTGGAAACACCATATATTTT
TRBV6-5	NA	TRBJ1-5	TRBD1	CASRTGTQPQHF	TGTGCCAGCAGGACAGGGACTCAGCCCCAGCATTTT
TRBV7-2	NA	TRBJ2-7	NA	CASSPNAGYEQYF	TGTGCCAGCAGCCCGAATGCGGGCTACGAGCAGTACTTC
TRBV9	NA	TRBJ1-5	NA	CASSADLAAGQPQHF	TGTGCCAGCAGCGCCGATTTGGCCGCGGGTCAGCCCCAGCATTTT
TRBV5-5	NA	TRBJ2-1	NA	CASSPKTKPGNEQFF	TGTGCCAGCAGCCCGAAAACTAAGCCTGGGAATGAGCAGTTCTTC
TRBV6-1	NA	TRBJ1-1	NA	CASSEYAGRMNTEAFF	TGTGCCAGCAGTGAATACGCGGGGCGGATGAACACTGAAGCTTTCTTT
TRBV5-1	once	TRBJ2-7	TRBD1	CASGGQSSYEQYF	TGCGCCAGCGGGGGACAGAGCTCCTACGAGCAGTACTTC
TRBV10-3	NA	TRBJ2-3	TRBD2	CAISGSGGRVTDTQYF	TGTGCCATCAGTGGAAGCGGGGGCCGCGTCACAGATACGCAGTATTTT
TRBV9	NA	TRBJ1-6	TRBD1	CASSAAPGQGDSPLHF	TGTGCCAGCAGCGCCGCCCCCGGACAGGGAGACTCACCCCTCCACTTT